Listed below are T cell receptor beta chains from one sample, sequenced in a study of CD4 T cell repertoires in COVID-19. Sequenced by immunoSEQ multiplex PCR; TCRdb stores in-frame clones only, minus some. The repertoire includes thousands of clones, approximately 81% of them detected once, and more than 2% sits in the top ten. Sequences were derived from effector memory CD4+ T cells from blood, sampled before the COVID-19 pandemic. These TCRs come from a human donor who had COVID-19. The CDR3 runs from the conserved cysteine through the conserved F or W. D genes are given only for firm matches. Clone size is stated in some rows and not others, as once, few, many or a class when expanded.

TRBV28,TRBJ2-4,NA,NA,TGTGCCAGCAGAGCGACGACAGGACAAAACATTCAGTACTTC,CASRATTGQNIQYF
TRBV7-9,TRBJ2-2,NA,TRBD2,TGTGCCAGCAGCTTACCTATCGCGGGGGGGCATGGCGGGGAGCTGTTTTTT,CASSLPIAGGHGGELFF
TRBV6-1,TRBJ1-1,NA,NA,TGTGCCAGCAGTGACAGGGGAGGGGGCACTGAAGCTTTCTTT,CASSDRGGGTEAFF
TRBV6-1,TRBJ2-5,NA,TRBD2,TGTGCCAGCAGTGAAAGGGCAGCGGGAGTTGGAGAGCGAGAGACCCAGTACTTC,CASSERAAGVGERETQYF
TRBV5-1,TRBJ1-4,NA,NA,TGCGCCAGCAGCTTGGAGAGCGGTGAAAAACTGTTTTTT,CASSLESGEKLFF
TRBV9,TRBJ1-4,NA,NA,TGTGCCAGCAGCCAGCAAAACGGGGGTGAAAAACTGTTTTTT,CASSQQNGGEKLFF
TRBV5-1,TRBJ1-3,NA,TRBD1,TGCGCCAGCAGCTTGACCACAGGGGATGGGGGAAACACCATATATTTT,CASSLTTGDGGNTIYF
TRBV6-1,TRBJ2-7,NA,NA,TGTGCCAGCAGTTCGACTCCGAGGGGGGGAGAGCAGTACTTC,CASSSTPRGGEQYF
TRBV11-3,TRBJ2-5,NA,TRBD2,TGTGCCAGCAGCTCCAGCGGGAGGGCCAGAGAGACCCAGTACTTC,CASSSSGRARETQYF
TRBV7-9,TRBJ2-3,NA,NA,TGTGCCAGCAGCTTACTAGCGCCGGGAACAGATACGCAGTATTTT,CASSLLAPGTDTQYF
TRBV5-6,TRBJ2-5,once,NA,TGTGCCAGCAGCGCAGGGCGGTGGGGTCAAGAGACCCAGTACTTC,CASSAGRWGQETQYF
TRBV6-1,TRBJ2-1,NA,TRBD1,TGTGCCAGCAGTGTCCAACAGGGGGCGCAGAATGAGCAGTTCTTC,CASSVQQGAQNEQFF
TRBV19,TRBJ2-6,NA,TRBD1,TGTGCCAGTAGTGCGACAGGGGGCGCCGGGGCCAACGTCCTGACTTTC,CASSATGGAGANVLTF
TRBV27,TRBJ2-3,NA,NA,TGTGCCAGCAGTAGCCCCAGGGGCACAGATACGCAGTATTTT,CASSSPRGTDTQYF
TRBV11-2,TRBJ1-4,NA,NA,TGTGCCAGCAGCGAGTGGACTCCTGAAAATGAAAAACTGTTTTTT,CASSEWTPENEKLFF
TRBV2,TRBJ1-2,NA,TRBD1,TGTGCCAGCAAGACAGGGGAGCGTGGCTACACCTTC,CASKTGERGYTF
TRBV10-3,TRBJ2-5,once,TRBD2,TGTGCCACCCGGACTAGCGGGGGACAAGAGACCCAGTACTTC,CATRTSGGQETQYF
TRBV5-1,TRBJ2-7,NA,NA,TGCGCCAGCAGCTTGCAGGACTTTTCCTACGAGCAGTACTTC,CASSLQDFSYEQYF
TRBV28,TRBJ1-1,NA,NA,TGTGCCAGCATCGTGGGGGGGGCTTCGGCTTTCTTT,CASIVGGASAFF
TRBV6-6,TRBJ2-5,NA,NA,TGTGCCAGCAGTTCTAAAGAGACCCAGTACTTC,CASSSKETQYF
TRBV6-5,TRBJ2-2,NA,TRBD2,TGTGCCAGCAGTCTCGGACTAGCCGGGGCCGGGGAGCTGTTTTTT,CASSLGLAGAGELFF
TRBV29-1,TRBJ2-3,NA,TRBD1,TGCAGCGTTAAGGGACAGCACACAGATACGCAGTATTTT,CSVKGQHTDTQYF
TRBV19,TRBJ2-1,NA,TRBD2,TGTGCCAGTAGAATAGCGGGGGGACTTGAGCAGTTCTTC,CASRIAGGLEQFF
TRBV4-2,TRBJ2-1,NA,TRBD2,TGTGCCAGCAGTTACGTCGGGACTAGCGGGGGAGGTGAGCAGTTCTTC,CASSYVGTSGGGEQFF
TRBV2,TRBJ2-2,NA,NA,TGTGCCAGCAGTGAGACCAGGGGAACCGGGGAGCTGTTTTTT,CASSETRGTGELFF
TRBV6-1,TRBJ1-5,NA,NA,TGTGCCAGCAGTGGACAGGTTCGTCAGCCCCAGCATTTT,CASSGQVRQPQHF
TRBV29-1,TRBJ2-3,few,TRBD1,TGCAGCGATCGGACAGGGGGCACAGATACGCAGTATTTT,CSDRTGGTDTQYF
TRBV6-6,TRBJ1-2,NA,TRBD1,TGTGCCAGCAGTTACTCCTCCGGACAGGTAGACGGCTACACCTTC,CASSYSSGQVDGYTF
TRBV19,TRBJ2-2,NA,NA,TGTGCCAGTAGCCGACAAATACAAACCGGGGAGCTGTTTTTT,CASSRQIQTGELFF
TRBV9,TRBJ1-2,NA,NA,TGTGCCAGCAGCCCCGCGGGGCGGCAAGGCTACACCTTC,CASSPAGRQGYTF
TRBV7-6,TRBJ1-4,NA,NA,TGTGCCAGCAGCTCCCTACCTAGGGGGGGTAGTGAAAAACTGTTTTTT,CASSSLPRGGSEKLFF
TRBV11-3,TRBJ2-1,NA,NA,TGTGCCAGCAGCTTAAGCGGAACAAACAATGAGCAGTTCTTC,CASSLSGTNNEQFF
TRBV30,TRBJ2-1,NA,TRBD2,TGTGCCTGGAGATTAGCGGGATCTGAGCAGTTCTTC,CAWRLAGSEQFF
TRBV7-9,TRBJ2-7,NA,TRBD2,TGTGCCAGCAGCTTACGGGAGGGTGAGGGGTTTTACGAGCAGTACTTC,CASSLREGEGFYEQYF
TRBV7-9,TRBJ1-4,NA,TRBD1,TGTGCCAGCAGCTTAGCAGGCAGGGGGCAGGATGAAAAACTGTTTTTT,CASSLAGRGQDEKLFF
TRBV2,TRBJ1-2,NA,NA,TGTGCCAGCAGCGAGGGGGAAGAAGGTCAGGGATATGGCTACACCTTC,CASSEGEEGQGYGYTF
TRBV29-1,TRBJ2-7,NA,TRBD1,TGCAGCGTTGAAACCGGACAGGACAGGGCGTTC,CSVETGQDRAF
TRBV7-2,TRBJ2-4,NA,TRBD2,TGTGCCAGCTTGAGCGGGGGGGCCGGGAACATTCAGTACTTC,CASLSGGAGNIQYF
TRBV7-9,TRBJ2-7,NA,TRBD1,TGTGCCAGCAGCCCGGGACAGTCGGGCGAGCAGTACTTC,CASSPGQSGEQYF
TRBV5-1,TRBJ2-2,NA,NA,TGCGCCAGCAGCGCAGGCCTGGGGCAGGCGGCCGGGGAGCTGTTTTTT,CASSAGLGQAAGELFF